This T cell receptor (beta chain) emerged from a study of blood T cell repertoires in COVID-19. From germline, CDR1 is SEHNR and CDR2 FQNEAQ (reference sequence). The CDR3 length is 10 residues. V was trimmed by 5 bases and J by 9 bases, leaving 5 bases between them. This clone was counted between two and nine times. Sequenced by immunoSEQ multiplex PCR; TCRdb stores in-frame clones only, minus some. The sample includes almost 35,000 clones, roughly 90% of them seen just once. The sample taken for sequencing was peripheral blood. The V and J genes are TRBV7-9 and TRBJ2-1; no definite D call. The receptor was derived from a man between 60 and 70 years old with active or convalescent COVID-19. The CDR3 reads CASSLTEQFF. The CDR3, as DNA: TGTGCCAGCAGCCTAACTGAGCAGTTCTTC.